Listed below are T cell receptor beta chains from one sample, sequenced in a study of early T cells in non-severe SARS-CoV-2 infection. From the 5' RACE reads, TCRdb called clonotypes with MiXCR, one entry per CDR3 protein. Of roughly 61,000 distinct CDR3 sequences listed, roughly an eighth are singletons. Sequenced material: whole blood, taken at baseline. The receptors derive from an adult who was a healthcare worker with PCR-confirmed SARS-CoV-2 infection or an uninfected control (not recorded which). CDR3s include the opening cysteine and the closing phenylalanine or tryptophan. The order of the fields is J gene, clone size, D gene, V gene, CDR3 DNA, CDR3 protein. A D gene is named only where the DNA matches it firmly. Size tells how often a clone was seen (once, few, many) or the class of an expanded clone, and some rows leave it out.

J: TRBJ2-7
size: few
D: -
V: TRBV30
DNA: TGTGCCTGGAGTGTTACCCCTTACGAGCAGTACTTC
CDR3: CAWSVTPYEQYF

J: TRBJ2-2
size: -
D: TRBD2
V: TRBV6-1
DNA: TGTGCCAGCAGAGCCCGGACTAGCGGGAACACCGGGGAGCTGTTTTTT
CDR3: CASRARTSGNTGELFF

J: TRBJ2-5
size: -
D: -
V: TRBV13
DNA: TGTGCCAGCAGCTTAGAGGGCTTCGGTACGGAGACCCAGTACTTC
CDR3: CASSLEGFGTETQYF

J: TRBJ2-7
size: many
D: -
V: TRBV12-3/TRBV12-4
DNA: TGTGCCAGCAGTTTTAGTGGATACGAGCAGTACTTC
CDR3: CASSFSGYEQYF

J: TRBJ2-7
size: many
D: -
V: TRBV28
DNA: TGTGCCAGCAGTCCGGACCCACCCGGCTACGAGCAGTACTTC
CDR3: CASSPDPPGYEQYF

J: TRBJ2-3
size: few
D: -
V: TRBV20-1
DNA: TGCAGTGCTCCGGACAGTAGCACAGATACGCAGTATTTT
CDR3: CSAPDSSTDTQYF

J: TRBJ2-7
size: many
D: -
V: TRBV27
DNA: TGTGCCAGCAGTGCCGGGCCCTACGAGCAGTACTTC
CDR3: CASSAGPYEQYF

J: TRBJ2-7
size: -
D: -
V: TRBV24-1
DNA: TGTGCCACCAGTGATTTTGGACAGCCTATCCGTTTGTACTTC
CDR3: CATSDFGQPIRLYF

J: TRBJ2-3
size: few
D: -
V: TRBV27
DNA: TGTGCCAGCAGTTTATCGGATGTCACAGATACGCAGTATTTT
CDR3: CASSLSDVTDTQYF

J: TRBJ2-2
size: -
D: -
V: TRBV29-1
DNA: TGCAGCGTCGTATATAGCACTGCGAACACCGGGGAGCTGTTTTTT
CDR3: CSVVYSTANTGELFF

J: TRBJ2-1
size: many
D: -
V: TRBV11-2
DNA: TGTGCCAGCAGCCGCCGTCGAGGGTCCTACAATGAGCAGTTCTTC
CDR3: CASSRRRGSYNEQFF

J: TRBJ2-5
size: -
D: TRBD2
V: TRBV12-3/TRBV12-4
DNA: TGTGCCAGCAGCCCGGGACTAGCGGTCCAAGAGACCCAGTACTTC
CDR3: CASSPGLAVQETQYF

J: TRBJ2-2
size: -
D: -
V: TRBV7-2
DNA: TGTGCCAGCAGCTTAGCACAGAACACCGGGGAGCTGTTTTTT
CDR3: CASSLAQNTGELFF

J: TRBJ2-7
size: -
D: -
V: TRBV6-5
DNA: TGTGCCAGCAGGCCGTTGGGGGGGGCTTCCTACGAGCAGTACTTC
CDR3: CASRPLGGASYEQYF

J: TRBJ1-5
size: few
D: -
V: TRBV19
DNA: TGTGCCAGTAGTATAGAGACAGGAAGCAATCAGCCCCAGCATTTT
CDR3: CASSIETGSNQPQHF

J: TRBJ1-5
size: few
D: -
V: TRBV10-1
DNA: TGCGCCAGCACGGACAATCAGCCCCAGCATTTT
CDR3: CASTDNQPQHF

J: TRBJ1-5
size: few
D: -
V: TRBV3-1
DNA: TGTGCCAGCAGCCGACCCGGCGGTCAGCCCCAGCATTTT
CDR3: CASSRPGGQPQHF